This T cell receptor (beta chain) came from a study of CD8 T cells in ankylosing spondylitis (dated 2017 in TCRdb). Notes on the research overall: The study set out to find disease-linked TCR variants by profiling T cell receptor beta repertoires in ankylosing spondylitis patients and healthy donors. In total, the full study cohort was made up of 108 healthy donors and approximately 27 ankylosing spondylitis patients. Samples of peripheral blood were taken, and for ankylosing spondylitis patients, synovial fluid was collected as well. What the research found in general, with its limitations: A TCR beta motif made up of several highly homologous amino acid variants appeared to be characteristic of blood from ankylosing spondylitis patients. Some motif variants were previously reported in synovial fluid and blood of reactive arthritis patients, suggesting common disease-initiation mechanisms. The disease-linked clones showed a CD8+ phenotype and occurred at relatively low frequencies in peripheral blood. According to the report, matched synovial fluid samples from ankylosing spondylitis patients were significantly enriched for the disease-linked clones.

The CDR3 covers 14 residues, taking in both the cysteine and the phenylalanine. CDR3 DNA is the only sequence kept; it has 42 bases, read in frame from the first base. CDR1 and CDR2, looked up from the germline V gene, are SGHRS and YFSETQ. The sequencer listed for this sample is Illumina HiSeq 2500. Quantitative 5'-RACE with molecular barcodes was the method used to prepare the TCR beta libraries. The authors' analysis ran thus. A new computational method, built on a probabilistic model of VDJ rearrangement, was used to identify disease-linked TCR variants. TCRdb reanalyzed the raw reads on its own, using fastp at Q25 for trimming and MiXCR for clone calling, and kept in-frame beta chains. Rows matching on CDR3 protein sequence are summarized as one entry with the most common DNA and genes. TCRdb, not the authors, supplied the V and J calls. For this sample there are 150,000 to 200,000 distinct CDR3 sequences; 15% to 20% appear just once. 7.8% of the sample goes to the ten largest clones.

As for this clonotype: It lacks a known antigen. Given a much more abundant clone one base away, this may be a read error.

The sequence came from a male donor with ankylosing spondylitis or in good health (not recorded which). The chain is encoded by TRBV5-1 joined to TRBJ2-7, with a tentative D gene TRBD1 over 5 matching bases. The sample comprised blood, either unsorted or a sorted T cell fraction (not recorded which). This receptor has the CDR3 CASGLVAGSYEQYF. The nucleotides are TGCGCCAGCGGCTTGGTGGCAGGGTCTTACGAGCAGTACTTC.